This entry lists 14 T cell receptor beta chains sequenced from one sample in a study of blood T cell repertoires in COVID-19. Repertoires were generated with immunoSEQ multiplex PCR, while TCRdb's copy carries only in-frame clones and drops some. Here the sample spans roughly 200,000 clones, over 75% being singletons. The sequencing sample was made of peripheral blood. The receptor set was obtained from a man in his forties or fifties who had recovered from COVID-19.

The rearrangement joins TRBV5-4 to TRBJ2-1; 10 nucleotides align to TRBD1. Per the germline V gene, CDR1 is SGHNT and CDR2 is YYREEE (reference sequence). The J segment lost 2 bases and the V segment lost 4 bases, leaving 9 bases of the junction unmatched. The CDR3 is made up of 17 amino acids. CDR3 region: CASSPPMGQGPYNEQFF. CDR3 sequence (DNA): TGTGCCAGCAGCCCCCCCATGGGACAGGGGCCCTACAATGAGCAGTTCTTC.

This chain connects TRBV29-1 to TRBJ2-3; tentatively, D is TRBD2 (6 bases). Per germline, CDR1 SQVTM and CDR2 ANQGSEA. The CDR3 runs to 14 residues. V gave up 4 bases and J gave up 2 bases, with 13 bases separating them. CDR3 protein: CSVGDWYSTDTQYF. Written as DNA, the CDR3 is TGCAGCGTTGGGGACTGGTACTCCACAGATACGCAGTATTTT.

This clone was recorded a few times. This chain uses TRBV7-9 with TRBJ2-7; 13 nucleotides agree with TRBD2. V lost 6 bases and J lost 1; bases outside the gene matches: 9. The CDR3 consists of 17 residues. Germline lookup yields CDR1 SEHNR and CDR2 FQNEAQ (reference sequence). DNA of the CDR3: TGTGCCAGCAGACTAGAAGGGGGACTAGCGGGATCCTACGAGCAGTACTTC. Amino acid sequence: CASRLEGGLAGSYEQYF.

The genes are TRBV30 and TRBJ2-7; 9 positions agree with TRBD1. The CDR3 sequence is 12 residues long. Per germline, CDR1 GTSNPN and CDR2 SVGIG (reference sequence). Trimming took 0 bases from V and 7 from J; bases not matched to a gene: 1. The CDR3 protein is CAWSVGQGEQYF. The CDR3 region has the DNA TGTGCCTGGAGTGTGGGACAGGGAGAGCAGTACTTC.

V and J are TRBV19 and TRBJ2-7; no definite D call. Germline loops: CDR1 LNHDA, CDR2 SQIVND (reference sequence). This CDR3 is built from 14 residues. Trimming shortened V by 5 bases and J by 3 bases, and 14 bases separated the two germline ends. CDR3 region: CASSYLATDYEQYF. CDR3 coding DNA: TGTGCCAGTAGTTATCTGGCAACAGACTACGAGCAGTACTTC. Based on the CDR3 plus reference TRBV19 and TRBJ2-7, the full variable domain is DGGITQSPKYLFRKEGQNVTLSCEQNLNHDAMYWYRQDPGQGLRLIYYSQIVNDFQKGDIAEGYSVSREKKESFPLTVTSAQKNPTAFYLCASSYLATDYEQYFGPGTRLTVT.

The chain recombines TRBV25-1 with TRBJ2-7; no clear D gene. The CDR3 has 14 amino acids. Trimming pared 5 bases from V and 3 bases from J, leaving 14 bases between. CDR1 and CDR2 (germline): MGHDK, SYGVNS. The CDR3 sequence: CASSPGPYFYEQYF. CDR3 in DNA: TGTGCCAGCAGTCCGGGTCCCTACTTCTACGAGCAGTACTTC.

This chain connects TRBV7-9 to TRBJ2-1; no clear D gene. The CDR3 has 15 residues. Trimming took 2 bases from V and 3 from J, leaving 11 bases between them. Germline CDR1 is SEHNR and CDR2 is FQNEAQ (reference sequence). CDR3 DNA: TGTGCCAGCAGCTTAACTAACCAGTACTACAATGAGCAGTTCTTC. Its protein is CASSLTNQYYNEQFF.

The chain links TRBV9 to TRBJ1-3; D gene unclear. The CDR3 covers 16 residues. Germline assignment: CDR1 SGDLS and CDR2 YYNGEE. Trimming shortened V by 0 bases and J by 0 bases, and 10 bases separated the two germline ends. CDR3 protein: CASSVGSVFSGNTIYF. In DNA, the CDR3 is TGTGCCAGCAGCGTAGGTTCGGTATTCTCTGGAAACACCATATATTTT.

The CDR3 nucleotides read TGTGCCAGCAGTTCGGGACTAGCGGGAGTTGCCGGGGAGCTGTTTTTT. It is translated as CASSSGLAGVAGELFF. The chain couples TRBV6-5 to TRBJ2-2; 14 bases fit TRBD2. This CDR3 comprises 16 residues. The J segment lost 6 bases and the V segment lost 4 bases, leaving 4 bases of the junction unmatched. The germline V gene encodes CDR1 MNHEY and CDR2 SVGAGI.

This clone has only a few counts. The rearrangement links TRBV30 to TRBJ2-7; possible D gene TRBD1, 6 bases. The ends were cut back, 4 bases at V and 0 bases at J, with 19 bases in the middle. Germline V gene data show CDR1 as GTSNPN and CDR2 as SVGIG (reference sequence). This CDR3 is 16 amino acids long. In DNA, the CDR3 is TGTGCCTGGAACCCCAACAGGGACACATACTCCTACGAGCAGTACTTC. Residues: CAWNPNRDTYSYEQYF.

The chain is built from TRBV6-5 and TRBJ1-6; 7 positions match TRBD1. The CDR3 loop spans 14 amino acids. Germline V gives CDR1 MNHEY, CDR2 SVGAGI. V gave up 3 bases and J gave up 7 bases; unmatched junction bases: 3. CDR3 nucleotide sequence: TGTGCCAGCAGTTATGGGACAGAGAATTCACCCCTCCACTTT. This gives the protein CASSYGTENSPLHF.

This chain links TRBV2 with TRBJ1-2; TRBD1 matches 10 bases. V was clipped by 5 bases and J by 14 bases; unmatched bases: 11. From germline, CDR1 is SNHLY and CDR2 FYNNEI. This CDR3 contains 13 residues. DNA of the CDR3: TGTGCCAGCAGTTACGGGACAGGGGTTGGGAATACCTTC. Amino acids: CASSYGTGVGNTF.

The chain uses TRBV10-3 and TRBJ1-5; D not certain. Germline CDR1 ENHRY, CDR2 SYGVKD. V was cut by 3 bases and J by 5 bases, with 14 bases left in between. This CDR3 has 15 amino acids. In DNA form, the CDR3 reads TGTGCCATCAGTGAACTTGACATGGCTCATCAGCCCCAGCATTTT. Its translation is CAISELDMAHQPQHF.

This chain uses TRBV7-8 with TRBJ1-5, with 11 positions matching TRBD1. Germline V gives CDR1 SGHVS, CDR2 FQNEAQ. The J segment lost 4 bases and the V segment lost 5 bases, leaving 7 bases of the junction unmatched. The length of the CDR3 is 16 residues. CDR3 sequence: CASSPYRDRGNQPQHF. The CDR3 nucleotides read TGTGCCAGCAGCCCATATCGGGACAGGGGGAATCAGCCCCAGCATTTT.